These 17 T cell receptor beta chains were sequenced from one sample in a study of response to subunit inactivated influenza vaccine. MiXCR, applied by TCRdb to the RT-PCR reads, yields one record per CDR3 protein. The sample carries around 760,000 distinct CDR3 sequences, approximately 14% recorded once. The sequencing used PBMCs from blood, collected roughly 15 days before vaccination. The receptors stem from a man aged 50-60 years who received an inactivated influenza vaccine.

As DNA, the CDR3 is TGTGCCAGCAGCAGAACAGGGGCAGGTTGTCAGCCCCAGCATTTT. Translated, it gives CASSRTGAGCQPQHF. The V gene is TRBV21-1, the J gene TRBJ1-5; the table's D call TRBD1 went unverified against the DNA. TRBV21-1 is marked as a pseudogene. This CDR3 region has 15 residues.

This clonotype was seen more than once but under ten times. The V and J genes are TRBV10-3 and TRBJ2-3; no clear D. V was trimmed by 4 bases and J by 2 bases, leaving 10 bases between them. Germline loops: CDR1 ENHRY, CDR2 SYGVKD. This CDR3 has 14 amino acids. CDR3 amino acids: CAISGSTDTDTQYF. CDR3 coding DNA: TGTGCCATCAGTGGAAGTACAGACACAGATACGCAGTATTTT.

This clonotype has a count of ten or more. The chain is built from TRBV7-2 and TRBJ2-3; D uncertain. The CDR3 extends over 12 amino acids. Germline V gene lookup returns CDR1 SGHTA and CDR2 FQGNSA. V lost 9 bases to trimming and J lost 9 bases, with 16 bases between them. The CDR3 DNA sequence: TGTGCCAGTAGTCGCCGGACCGACACGCAGTATTTT. Translating gives CASSRRTDTQYF.

The chain uses TRBV10-3 and TRBJ2-6; D unclear. V lost 4 bases to trimming and J lost 0 bases, with 4 bases between them. The CDR3 is 14 residues long. The V gene's germline CDR1 is ENHRY and CDR2 SYGVKD. The DNA of the CDR3 is TGTGCCATCAGTGTTAACTCTGGGGCCAACGTCCTGACTTTC. This gives the protein CAISVNSGANVLTF.

This clonotype was counted many times. The V and J genes are TRBV12-3 or TRBV12-4 and TRBJ1-1; D not certain. This CDR3 region has 14 residues. V lost 3 bases, J lost 0 bases, and 8 bases lay in between. The CDR3 DNA is TGTGCCAGCAGTTTCGAGGGTCTGAACACTGAAGCTTTCTTT. This gives the protein CASSFEGLNTEAFF.

The J gene is TRBJ1-1, the V gene TRBV5-6; no clear D. Germline assignment: CDR1 SGHDT and CDR2 YYEEEE. Between the trimmed V and J ends, which lost 1 base and 3 bases, there was a span of 16 bases. The CDR3 runs to 16 residues. CDR3 amino acids: CASSLLAAKADTEAFF. The DNA of the CDR3 is TGTGCCAGCAGCTTGTTAGCAGCCAAGGCGGACACTGAAGCTTTCTTT. Combining the CDR3 with reference TRBV5-6 and TRBJ1-1 gives the whole variable domain DAGVTQSPTHLIKTRGQQVTLRCSPKSGHDTVSWYQQALGQGPQFIFQYYEEEERQRGNFPDRFSGHQFPNYSSELNVNALLLGDSALYLCASSLLAAKADTEAFFGQGTRLTVV.

This chain uses TRBV28 with TRBJ2-2; 16 positions agree with TRBD2. Germline assignment: CDR1 MDHEN and CDR2 SYDVKM. The CDR3 covers 19 residues. V dropped 6 bases and J dropped 2; count of bases not matched to a gene: 9. Written as DNA, the CDR3 is TGTGCCAGCAGCTATCCGGGACTAGCGGGAGGGCCCAACACCGGGGAGCTGTTTTTT. It yields the protein CASSYPGLAGGPNTGELFF.

This clonotype showed up many times. V is TRBV12-3 or TRBV12-4 and J is TRBJ2-7, with D possibly TRBD1 on 6 matching bases. This CDR3 is 15 amino acids long. Trimming removed 8 bases from V and 3 bases from J, with 20 bases in between. CDR3 in amino acids: CASLGAGQGLYEQYF. CDR3 nucleotides: TGTGCCAGCTTGGGGGCAGGGCAGGGCCTCTACGAGCAGTACTTC.

This clonotype has a count of ten or more. This chain uses TRBV5-1 with TRBJ2-5; D is uncertain. V was cut by 3 bases and J by 2 bases, with 8 bases left in between. This CDR3 is built from 13 residues. Germline values: CDR1 SGHRS, CDR2 YFSETQ. The CDR3 DNA reads TGCGCCAGCAGCTCCGCCCGACAAGAGACCCAGTACTTC. Its protein product is CASSSARQETQYF.

This chain connects TRBV6-1 to TRBJ2-3, with 7 bases that match TRBD2. CDR3 length: 11 amino acids. Germline CDR1 is MNHNS and CDR2 is SASEGT. After removal of 4 bases from V and 14 bases from J, the junction contained 6 bases not matched to a gene. For the CDR3, the DNA is TGTGCCAGCAGTGTTGGACTAGAGACGTATTTT. This translates into CASSVGLETYF.

The sample holds a few counts of this clonotype. The rearrangement links TRBV6-1 to TRBJ1-4; 8 nucleotides align to TRBD1. Germline CDR1 reads MNHNS; CDR2 reads SASEGT. Trimming cost V 3 bases and J 7 bases; bases outside gene matches: 10. This CDR3 region has 16 residues. The DNA of the CDR3 is TGTGCCAGCAGTGAGAACGCAGGGGGCAGATTTGAAAAACTGTTTTTT. It codes for CASSENAGGRFEKLFF.

This clonotype was observed a handful of times. The V call is TRBV5-1, the J call TRBJ2-7, with D unresolved. The CDR3 contains 15 residues. Trimming stripped 1 base from V and 0 bases from J, with 11 bases between. CDR1 and CDR2 (germline): SGHRS, YFSETQ. CDR3 amino acids: CASSLIGSSSYEQYF. For the CDR3, the DNA is TGCGCCAGCAGCTTGATAGGATCTAGCTCCTACGAGCAGTACTTC.

This clonotype was counted a few times. This sequence joins TRBV29-1 and TRBJ2-3; no definite D call. This CDR3 region has 12 residues. V gave up 3 bases and J gave up 2 bases, with 6 bases separating them. Germline lookup yields CDR1 SQVTM and CDR2 ANQGSEA. The CDR3 nucleotides are TGCAGCGTTGAGAGCTTCACAGATACGCAGTATTTT. This encodes CSVESFTDTQYF.

V usage is TRBV12-3 or TRBV12-4 and J usage is TRBJ2-5, with D possibly called TRBD1 or TRBD2 (6 bases each). The CDR3 sequence is 15 residues long. The germline V and J ends were trimmed by 0 bases and 5 bases, with 13 bases remaining between them. The CDR3 DNA sequence: TGTGCCAGCAGTTTAGCGCTTACAGGGAGGGAGACCCAGTACTTC. This encodes CASSLALTGRETQYF.

This clonotype was detected ten times or more. V and J are TRBV15 and TRBJ2-2; D gene unclear. Germline loops: CDR1 LNHNV, CDR2 YYDKDF (reference sequence). The CDR3 is made up of 12 amino acids. V was clipped by 0 bases and J by 6 bases, with 2 bases between them. The CDR3 nucleotides read TGTGCCACCAGCAGAGAGGCCGGGGAGCTGTTTTTT. Protein: CATSREAGELFF. Full variable domain (missing parts from reference TRBV15 and TRBJ2-2): DAMVIQNPRYQVTQFGKPVTLSCSQTLNHNVMYWYQQKSSQAPKLLFHYYDKDFNNEADTPDNFQSRRPNTSFCFLDIRSPGLGDTAMYLCATSREAGELFFGEGSRLTVL.

The sample holds a few counts of this clonotype. This rearrangement joins TRBV5-1 to TRBJ2-1; 10 bases map to TRBD2. The CDR3 contains 16 residues. Germline CDR1 is SGHRS and CDR2 is YFSETQ. V dropped 1 base and J dropped 9; count of bases not matched to a gene: 10. In DNA form, the CDR3 reads TGCGCCAGCAGCTTGCAGCGGGGGGGCCGTTTCCTTGAGCAGTTCTTC. It yields the protein CASSLQRGGRFLEQFF. Using reference TRBV5-1 and TRBJ2-1 for the parts outside the CDR3, the full variable domain is KAGVTQTPRYLIKTRGQQVTLSCSPISGHRSVSWYQQTPGQGLQFLFEYFSETQRNKGNFPGRFSGRQFSNSRSEMNVSTLELGDSALYLCASSLQRGGRFLEQFFGPGTRLTVL.

This sequence joins TRBV12-3 or TRBV12-4 and TRBJ1-1; 9 bases fit TRBD1. CDR3 length: 14 amino acids. J lost 1 base, V lost 6 bases, and 3 bases had no gene match. The CDR3 DNA follows: TGTGCCAGCAGGGAGGGACAGGGGAACACTGAAGCTTTCTTT. As protein: CASREGQGNTEAFF.